Following are 19 T cell receptor beta chains from one sample sequenced in a study of T cell responses to AZD1222 COVID-19 vaccine. TCRdb's copy holds only in-frame clones and misses some; the assay was immunoSEQ multiplex PCR. The table includes about 100,000 clones, 85% to 95% detected once. The material was peripheral blood, obtained on day 0 of AZD1222 vaccination. The receptors derive from an adult in good health.

The chain employs TRBV14 and TRBJ2-7; TRBD2 aligns across 14 bases. V lost 0 bases and J lost 3; bases outside the gene matches: 4. The germline V gene encodes CDR1 SGHDN and CDR2 FVKESK. This CDR3 is 17 amino acids long. The CDR3 coding sequence is TGTGCCAGCAGCCAAGATATCGGGACTAGCGGGAGCTACGAGCAGTACTTC. This encodes CASSQDIGTSGSYEQYF.

Here the CDR3 DNA reads TGTGCCAGCAGCTCAGGGGGGGCGGGATCTGCCTACGAGCAGTACTTC. This gives the protein CASSSGGAGSAYEQYF. J is TRBJ2-7 and V is TRBV7-2; perhaps D is TRBD1 or TRBD2 (7 bases each). V dropped 4 bases and J dropped 2 bases, with 18 bases sitting between them. The CDR3 loop spans 16 amino acids. CDR1 and CDR2 from the germline V gene are SGHTA and FQGNSA.

The chain employs TRBV7-8 and TRBJ2-7, with 9 bases matching TRBD1. The length of the CDR3 is 16 residues. The V gene's germline CDR1 is SGHVS and CDR2 FQNEAQ. The junction had 9 bases not matched to a gene; V was cut back by 5 bases and J by 1 base. CDR3 nucleotides: TGTGCCAGCAGCCCTCCACCGGGACAGGGTTCCTACGAGCAGTACTTC. As protein: CASSPPPGQGSYEQYF. The full variable domain, completed using reference TRBV7-8 and TRBJ2-7, is GAGVSQSPRYKVAKRGQDVALRCDPISGHVSLFWYQQALGQGPEFLTYFQNEAQLDKSGLPSDRFFAERPEGSVSTLKIQRTQQEDSAVYLCASSPPPGQGSYEQYFGPGTRLTVT.

A few counts support this clone. This chain joins TRBV7-2 and TRBJ2-3; D not certain. With 5 bases removed from V and 1 base from J, the gap between germline ends came to 10 bases. CDR1 SGHTA and CDR2 FQGNSA come from the germline V gene. The CDR3 spans 14 residues. Here the CDR3 DNA reads TGTGCCAGCAGCATAAAATCGGGCACAGATACGCAGTATTTT. Protein sequence: CASSIKSGTDTQYF. The whole variable domain, filled in from reference TRBV7-2 and TRBJ2-3, reads GAGVSQSPSNKVTEKGKDVELRCDPISGHTALYWYRQSLGQGLEFLIYFQGNSAPDKSGLPSDRFSAERTGGSVSTLTIQRTQQEDSAVYLCASSIKSGTDTQYFGPGTRLTVL.

J is TRBJ1-2 and V is TRBV5-1; TRBD1 matches 8 bases. Germline trimming cut 2 bases from V and 8 bases from J; bases unmatched to any gene: 5. The germline CDR1 and CDR2 sequences are SGHRS and YFSETQ. The CDR3 covers 13 residues. The CDR3 here is CASSLGQGGGYTF. The CDR3 coding sequence is TGCGCCAGCAGCTTAGGACAGGGCGGAGGCTACACCTTC.

The chain couples TRBV7-2 to TRBJ2-5; 9 nucleotides agree with TRBD2. This CDR3 contains 15 residues. Germline V lookup: CDR1 SGHTA, CDR2 FQGNSA. The V gene end was trimmed by 3 bases and the J gene end by 4 bases; junction bases not matched to a gene: 6. As DNA, the CDR3 is TGTGCCAGCAGCTTGTTAGCGGGAGAGCGAGAGACCCAGTACTTC. It specifies CASSLLAGERETQYF.

V is TRBV4-1 and J is TRBJ2-2; the match to TRBD2 covers 11 bases. This CDR3 is 17 amino acids long. Looked up from germline, CDR1 is MGHRA and CDR2 is YSYEKL. The J segment lost 4 bases and the V segment lost 0 bases, leaving 4 bases of the junction unmatched. CDR3 loop: CASSQELAGGSTGELFF. The CDR3 DNA follows: TGCGCCAGCAGCCAAGAGCTAGCGGGAGGTTCCACCGGGGAGCTGTTTTTT.

The chain couples TRBV4-1 to TRBJ2-7; D not certain. CDR3 size: 11 residues. Germline-derived CDR1 and CDR2 are MGHRA and YSYEKL. V lost 4 bases and J 4 bases, leaving 5 bases between the germline ends. CDR3 amino acids: CASSRLYEQYF. CDR3 sequence (DNA): TGCGCCAGCAGCCGCCTTTACGAGCAGTACTTC.

This sequence joins TRBV2 and TRBJ1-4; no reliable D call. Per the germline V gene, CDR1 is SNHLY and CDR2 is FYNNEI. The CDR3 contains 12 residues. The V end lost 7 bases, the J end lost 3 bases, and 6 bases lay between the germline ends. Written as DNA, the CDR3 is TGTGCCAGCACACGTTCTAATGAAAAACTGTTTTTT. Its translation is CASTRSNEKLFF.

The rearrangement uses TRBV7-9 and TRBJ2-3; D is unclear. The CDR3 length is 12 residues. Germline CDR1 reads SEHNR; CDR2 reads FQNEAQ (reference sequence). V lost 5 bases and J 2 bases, leaving 5 bases between the germline ends. For the CDR3, the DNA is TGTGCCAGCAGCGCTTCCACAGATACGCAGTATTTT. It specifies CASSASTDTQYF. Based on the CDR3 plus reference TRBV7-9 and TRBJ2-3, the full variable domain is DTGVSQNPRHKITKRGQNVTFRCDPISEHNRLYWYRQTLGQGPEFLTYFQNEAQLEKSRLLSDRFSAERPKGSFSTLEIQRTEQGDSAMYLCASSASTDTQYFGPGTRLTVL.

V usage is TRBV28 and J usage is TRBJ2-3; 9 positions match TRBD2. Germline V lookup: CDR1 MDHEN, CDR2 SYDVKM. V shed 3 bases and J 2 bases; nucleotides not matched to a gene: 9. The CDR3 runs 17 residues. CDR3 sequence (DNA): TGTGCCAGCAGTTTCTCCCTCTCTAGCGGGACCACAGATACGCAGTATTTT. Translation gives CASSFSLSSGTTDTQYF.

The chain's CDR3 is CASSQMRAGELFF. The CDR3 DNA follows: TGCGCCAGCAGCCAAATGAGGGCCGGGGAGCTGTTTTTT. The genes are TRBV4-1 and TRBJ2-2; tentatively, D is TRBD2 (5 bases). Trimming cost V 2 bases and J 6 bases, with 7 bases left between them. Per germline, CDR1 MGHRA and CDR2 YSYEKL. CDR3 size: 13 residues.

The chain uses TRBV3-1 (or the pseudogene TRBV3-2) and TRBJ2-3, with 8 bases identical to TRBD1. This CDR3 has 14 amino acids. The trim removed 3 bases at V and 1 base at J, leaving 0 bases unmatched. CDR1 LGHDT and CDR2 YNNKEL come from the germline V gene (reference sequence). DNA for the CDR3: TGTGCCAGCAGCCAGACAGGGGGCACAGATACGCAGTATTTT. Protein sequence: CASSQTGGTDTQYF.

This chain uses TRBV28 with TRBJ2-2, with 10 bases matching TRBD2. This CDR3 is 15 amino acids long. Germline V lookup: CDR1 MDHEN, CDR2 SYDVKM. V shed 3 bases and J 4 bases; nucleotides not matched to a gene: 2. As DNA, the CDR3 is TGTGCCAGCAGTTTCGCTAGCGGGAGCACCGGGGAGCTGTTTTTT. Residues: CASSFASGSTGELFF. Together with reference TRBV28 and TRBJ2-2, the CDR3 gives the full variable domain: DVKVTQSSRYLVKRTGEKVFLECVQDMDHENMFWYRQDPGLGLRLIYFSYDVKMKEKGDIPEGYSVSREKKERFSLILESASTNQTSMYLCASSFASGSTGELFFGEGSRLTVL.

The chain carries TRBV27 and TRBJ2-5; the D gene could be TRBD1 or TRBD2 (5 bases each). Trimming stripped 3 bases from V and 4 bases from J, with 21 bases between. Germline V gives CDR1 MNHEY, CDR2 SMNVEV (reference sequence). The CDR3 spans 17 residues. The DNA for the CDR3 is TGTGCCAGCAGTTTCAGGGTCGGGCCCGGGAAGGGAGAGACCCAGTACTTC. It encodes CASSFRVGPGKGETQYF.

The gene calls are TRBV28 and TRBJ1-5, with D tentatively TRBD1 (6 bases). Germline V gene data show CDR1 as MDHEN and CDR2 as SYDVKM. CDR3 length: 21 residues. The V gene lost 3 bases and the J gene lost 0 bases, with 27 bases spanning the gap. The CDR3 reads CASSLNLIELWTVDSNQPQHF. In DNA, the CDR3 is TGTGCCAGCAGTTTGAACTTGATAGAGTTATGGACAGTGGATAGCAATCAGCCCCAGCATTTT. The full variable domain, rest sourced from reference TRBV28 and TRBJ1-5, is DVKVTQSSRYLVKRTGEKVFLECVQDMDHENMFWYRQDPGLGLRLIYFSYDVKMKEKGDIPEGYSVSREKKERFSLILESASTNQTSMYLCASSLNLIELWTVDSNQPQHFGDGTRLSIL.

The CDR3 spells CASSLEGASGTSTDTQYF. CDR3 nucleotides: TGTGCCAGCAGCTTAGAGGGTGCTAGCGGGACGTCCACAGATACGCAGTATTTT. The chain uses TRBV7-2 and TRBJ2-3; the match to TRBD2 covers 9 bases. V shed 1 base and J 2 bases; nucleotides not matched to a gene: 10. Germline CDR1 is SGHTA and CDR2 is FQGNSA. The CDR3 sequence is 18 residues long. Full variable domain (rest looked up from reference TRBV7-2 and TRBJ2-3): GAGVSQSPSNKVTEKGKDVELRCDPISGHTALYWYRQSLGQGLEFLIYFQGNSAPDKSGLPSDRFSAERTGGSVSTLTIQRTQQEDSAVYLCASSLEGASGTSTDTQYFGPGTRLTVL.

The chain joins TRBV7-3 to TRBJ2-1; TRBD2 aligns across 16 bases. Trimming at V came to 5 bases and at J to 0 bases, leaving 7 bases not matched to a gene. The CDR3 is made up of 19 amino acids. Germline loops: CDR1 SGHTA, CDR2 FQGTGA. Here the CDR3 DNA reads TGTGCCAGCAGCCGGGGACTAGCGGGAGGGAATAGCTCCTACAATGAGCAGTTCTTC. Translated, it gives CASSRGLAGGNSSYNEQFF.

V is TRBV3-1 (or the pseudogene TRBV3-2) and J is TRBJ2-3; TRBD1 matches 9 bases. Germline V gives CDR1 LGHDT, CDR2 YNNKEL (reference sequence). V trimming: 4 bases; J trimming: 6 bases; junction bases outside the gene matches: 5. This CDR3 has 14 amino acids. DNA for the CDR3: TGTGCCAGCAGCCGAGGGACAGGGAGGGATACGCAGTATTTT. This translates into CASSRGTGRDTQYF.